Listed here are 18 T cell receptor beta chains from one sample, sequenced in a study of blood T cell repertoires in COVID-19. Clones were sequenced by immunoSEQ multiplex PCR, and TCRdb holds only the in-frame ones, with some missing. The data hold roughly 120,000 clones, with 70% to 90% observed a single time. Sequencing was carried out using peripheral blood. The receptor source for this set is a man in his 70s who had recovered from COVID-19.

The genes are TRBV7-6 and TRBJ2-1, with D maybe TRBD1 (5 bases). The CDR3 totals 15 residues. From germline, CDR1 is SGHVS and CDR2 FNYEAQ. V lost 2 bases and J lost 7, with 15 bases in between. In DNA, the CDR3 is TGTGCCAGCAGCTTACGGCAGGGTGTCGTAAATGAGCAGTTCTTC. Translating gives CASSLRQGVVNEQFF.

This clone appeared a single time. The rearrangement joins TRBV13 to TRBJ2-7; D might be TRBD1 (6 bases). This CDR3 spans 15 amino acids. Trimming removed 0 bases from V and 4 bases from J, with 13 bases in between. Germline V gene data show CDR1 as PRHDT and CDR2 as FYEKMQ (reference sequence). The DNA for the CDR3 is TGTGCCAGCAGCTTAGGGCAGGTAACAGGGTACGAGCAGTACTTC. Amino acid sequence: CASSLGQVTGYEQYF.

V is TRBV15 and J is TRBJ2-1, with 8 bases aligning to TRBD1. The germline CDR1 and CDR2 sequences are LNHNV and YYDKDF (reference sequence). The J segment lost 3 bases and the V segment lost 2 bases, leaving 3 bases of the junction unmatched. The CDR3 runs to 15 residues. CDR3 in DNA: TGTGCCACCAGCAGAAAACAGGGGGACTACAATGAGCAGTTCTTC. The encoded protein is CATSRKQGDYNEQFF.

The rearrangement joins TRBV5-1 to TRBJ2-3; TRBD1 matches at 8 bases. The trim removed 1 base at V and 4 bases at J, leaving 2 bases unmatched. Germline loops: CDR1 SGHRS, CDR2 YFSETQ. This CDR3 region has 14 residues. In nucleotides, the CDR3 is TGCGCCAGCAGCTTGAGGACAGGGTCAGATACGCAGTATTTT. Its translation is CASSLRTGSDTQYF.

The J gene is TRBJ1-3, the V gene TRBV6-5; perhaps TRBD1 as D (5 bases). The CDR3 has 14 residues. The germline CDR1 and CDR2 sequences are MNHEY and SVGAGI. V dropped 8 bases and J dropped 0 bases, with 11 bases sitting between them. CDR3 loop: CASSRQTSGNTIYF. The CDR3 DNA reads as TGTGCCAGCTCCCGACAGACCTCTGGAAACACCATATATTTT.

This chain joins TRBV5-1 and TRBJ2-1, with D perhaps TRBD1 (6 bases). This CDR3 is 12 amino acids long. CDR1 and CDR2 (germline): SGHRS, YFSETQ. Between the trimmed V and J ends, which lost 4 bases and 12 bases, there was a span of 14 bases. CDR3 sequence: CASSDPGAGQFF. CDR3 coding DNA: TGCGCCAGCAGCGATCCAGGGGCTGGGCAGTTCTTC.

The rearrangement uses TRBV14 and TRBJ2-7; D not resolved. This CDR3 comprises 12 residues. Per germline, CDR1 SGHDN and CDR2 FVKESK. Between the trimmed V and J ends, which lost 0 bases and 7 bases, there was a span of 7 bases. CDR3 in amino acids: CASSQDTREQYF. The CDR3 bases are TGTGCCAGCAGCCAAGATACCCGGGAGCAGTACTTC. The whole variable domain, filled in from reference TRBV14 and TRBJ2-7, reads EAGVTQFPSHSVIEKGQTVTLRCDPISGHDNLYWYRRVMGKEIKFLLHFVKESKQDESGMPNNRFLAERTGGTYSTLKVQPAELEDSGVYFCASSQDTREQYFGPGTRLTVT.

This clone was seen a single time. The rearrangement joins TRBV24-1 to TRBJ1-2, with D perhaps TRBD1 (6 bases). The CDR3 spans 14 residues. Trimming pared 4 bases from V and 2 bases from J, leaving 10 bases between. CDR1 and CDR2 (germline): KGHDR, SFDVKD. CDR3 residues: CATSDWTENYGYTF. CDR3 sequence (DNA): TGTGCCACCAGTGACTGGACAGAAAACTATGGCTACACCTTC.

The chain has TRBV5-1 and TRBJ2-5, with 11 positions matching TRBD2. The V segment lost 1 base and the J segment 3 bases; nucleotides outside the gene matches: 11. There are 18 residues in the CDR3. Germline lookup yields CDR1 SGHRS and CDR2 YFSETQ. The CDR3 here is CASSLLGVTGLAEETQYF. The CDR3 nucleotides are TGCGCCAGCAGCTTGTTGGGGGTAACGGGACTAGCGGAAGAGACCCAGTACTTC. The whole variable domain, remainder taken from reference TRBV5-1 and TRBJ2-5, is KAGVTQTPRYLIKTRGQQVTLSCSPISGHRSVSWYQQTPGQGLQFLFEYFSETQRNKGNFPGRFSGRQFSNSRSEMNVSTLELGDSALYLCASSLLGVTGLAEETQYFGPGTRLLVL.

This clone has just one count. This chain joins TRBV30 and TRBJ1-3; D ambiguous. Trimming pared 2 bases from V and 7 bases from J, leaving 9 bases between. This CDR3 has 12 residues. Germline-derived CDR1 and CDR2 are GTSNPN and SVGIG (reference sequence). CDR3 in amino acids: CAWSPPSNTIYF. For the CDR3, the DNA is TGTGCCTGGAGTCCTCCGTCCAACACCATATATTTT. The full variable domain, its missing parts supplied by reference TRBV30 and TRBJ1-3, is SQTIHQWPATLVQPVGSPLSLECTVEGTSNPNLYWYRQAAGRGLQLLFYSVGIGQISSEVPQNLSASRPQDRQFILSSKKLLLSDSGFYLCAWSPPSNTIYFGEGSWLTVV.

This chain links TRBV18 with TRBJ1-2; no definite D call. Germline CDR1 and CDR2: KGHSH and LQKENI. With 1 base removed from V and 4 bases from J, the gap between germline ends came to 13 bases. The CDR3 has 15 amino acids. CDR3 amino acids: CASSPLEGGSYGYTF. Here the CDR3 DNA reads TGTGCCAGCTCACCACTTGAGGGAGGATCCTATGGCTACACCTTC.

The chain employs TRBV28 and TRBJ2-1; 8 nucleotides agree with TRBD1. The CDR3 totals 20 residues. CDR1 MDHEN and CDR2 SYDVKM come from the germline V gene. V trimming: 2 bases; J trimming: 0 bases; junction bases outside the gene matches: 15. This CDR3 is CASSLGARGRMTVSYNEQFF. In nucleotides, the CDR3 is TGTGCCAGCAGTTTAGGCGCCAGGGGGCGCATGACTGTCTCCTACAATGAGCAGTTCTTC. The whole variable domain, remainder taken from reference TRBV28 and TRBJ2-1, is DVKVTQSSRYLVKRTGEKVFLECVQDMDHENMFWYRQDPGLGLRLIYFSYDVKMKEKGDIPEGYSVSREKKERFSLILESASTNQTSMYLCASSLGARGRMTVSYNEQFFGPGTRLTVL.

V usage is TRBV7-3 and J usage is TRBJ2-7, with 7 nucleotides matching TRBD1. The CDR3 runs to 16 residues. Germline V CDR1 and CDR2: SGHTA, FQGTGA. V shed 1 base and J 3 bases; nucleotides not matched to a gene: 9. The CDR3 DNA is TGTGCCAGCAGCTTAAGATCAGGGGGAACCCTCTACGAGCAGTACTTC. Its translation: CASSLRSGGTLYEQYF.

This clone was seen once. The CDR3 here is CASSRSEVDYGYTF. Written as DNA, the CDR3 is TGCGCCAGCAGCCGTTCCGAGGTTGACTATGGCTACACCTTC. The chain has TRBV4-1 and TRBJ1-2, with D uncertain. CDR1 is MGHRA and CDR2 is YSYEKL in the germline V gene. V was clipped by 4 bases and J by 3 bases, with 12 bases between them. This CDR3 spans 14 amino acids.

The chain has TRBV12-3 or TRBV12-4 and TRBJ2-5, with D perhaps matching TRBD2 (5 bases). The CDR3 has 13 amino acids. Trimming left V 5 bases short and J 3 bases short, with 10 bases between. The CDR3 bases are TGTGCCAGCAGTCCTAGCCCTGAAGAGACCCAGTACTTC. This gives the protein CASSPSPEETQYF.

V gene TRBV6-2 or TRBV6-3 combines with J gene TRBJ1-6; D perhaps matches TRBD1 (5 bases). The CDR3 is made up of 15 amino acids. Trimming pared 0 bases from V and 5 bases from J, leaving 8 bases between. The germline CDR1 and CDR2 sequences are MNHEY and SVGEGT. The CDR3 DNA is TGTGCCAGCAGTTACTCGACACAGGATAATTCACCCCTCCACTTT. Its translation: CASSYSTQDNSPLHF.

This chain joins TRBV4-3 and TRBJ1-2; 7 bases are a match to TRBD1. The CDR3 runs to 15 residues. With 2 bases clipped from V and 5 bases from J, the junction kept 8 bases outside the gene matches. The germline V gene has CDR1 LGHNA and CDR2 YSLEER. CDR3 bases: TGCGCCAGCAGCCAATCTCTCGGGACAGTGTATGGCTACACCTTC. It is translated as CASSQSLGTVYGYTF.

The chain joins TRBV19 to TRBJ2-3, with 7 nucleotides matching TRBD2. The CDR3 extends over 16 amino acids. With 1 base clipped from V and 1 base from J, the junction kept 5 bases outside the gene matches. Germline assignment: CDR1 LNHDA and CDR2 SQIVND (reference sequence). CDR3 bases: TGTGCCAGTAGTATAGGTGGGGCGGGGGGCACAGATACGCAGTATTTT. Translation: CASSIGGAGGTDTQYF.